The following is a T cell receptor beta chain sequence with its context. Its binding antigen is unknown. No base-level quality is on record; no much larger clone is a single base apart. The record originates from a study of Ad26.COV2.S vaccination and SARS-CoV-2 variants (dated by TCRdb to the early 2020s). Some background on the complete study: Vaccine-arm donors came from COV1001, a multicentre, randomized, double-blind, placebo-controlled phase I-IIa trial of Ad26.COV2.S in healthy adults. Ad26.COV2.S was administered intramuscularly at 5 x 10^10 or 1 x 10^11 viral particles, either as a single shot or as two shots given 56 days apart. TCRbeta repertoire sequencing served as the tool for gauging how specific and how broad the SARS-CoV-2-reactive T cell receptors were following Ad26.COV2.S vaccination. The TCR-sequenced set comprised approximately 32 samples: about 19 Ad26.COV2.S vaccine recipients, 5 placebo recipients and 8 SARS-CoV-2 convalescent individuals. Trial participants were randomized into five groups of five, in which low-dose or high-dose Ad26.COV2.S was given once or twice, or placebo was given on both occasions. Investigators did not know the trial group allocation while performing experiments and assessing outcomes.

Summary of the overall study and its limitations: According to the authors, total T cell responses may have been underestimated by the TCR breadth and depth analyses. Ad26.COV2.S recipients had higher spike-specific TCR breadth than placebo recipients (P = 0.0014). The study lacked the statistical power to compare responses across vaccine doses or regimens. After vaccination, substantial breadth of spike-specific CD8+ and CD4+ T cell responses was reported. Vaccine and placebo recipients had comparable non-spike TCR breadth, which fits with the vaccine containing only spike.

The CDR3 spans 13 residues, from the cysteine through the phenylalanine. CDR3 DNA only is kept here, 39 bases in frame from base 1. Between the V and J ends, shortened by 6 bases and 6 bases respectively, the junction contains 15 bases. Taken with the paper, the label for treatment or condition translates to: some 20 received Ad26.COV2.S at low or high dose, single or two shots; about 5 received placebo; per-sample allocation not given. For vaccine and placebo recipients, repertoires were sequenced using samples collected on day 63 after the first injection. In Cohort 1b, more than 20 adults aged 18-55 years were enrolled at a single site in Boston, USA, between 29 July and 7 August 2020. Ad26.COV2.S was a replication-incompetent adenovirus type 26 vector that expressed a prefusion-stabilized SARS-CoV-2 spike protein derived from the original Wuhan strain. The immunoSEQ Assay was used to sequence TCRbeta CDR3 regions. After extraction, genomic DNA underwent amplification by bias-controlled multiplex PCR, followed by high-throughput sequencing. The study's processing was this. To quantify the absolute abundance of each unique TCRbeta CDR3 region, sequences were collapsed and filtered. T cell fraction was estimated by normalizing TCRbeta template counts to usable DNA, which was measured by amplifying reference genes present in all nucleated cells. Repertoire TCRs were annotated as SARS-CoV-2-specific by exact matching of V gene, CDR3 amino acid sequence and J gene to a known reactive TCR set. The reference SARS-CoV-2 TCR set was derived from MIRA and filtered for enrichment in COVID-19-positive ImmuneCODE repertoires, a step that removed public or cross-reactive TCRs. Drawing on the MIRA antigens, annotated TCRs were analysed further at the level of specific ORF or position within ORF. Breadth was defined as annotated unique rearrangements over total unique productive rearrangements; depth was the summed frequency of those rearrangements. Two-sided Wilcoxon rank-sum tests were applied when comparing TCR breadth between groups. TCRdb took this table from immuneACCESS and kept in-frame rearrangements with V and J called. Such tables lack part of the clones; where checked against another copy, unresolved V genes explain under half of the gap, and the rest is unexplained. V and J calls and clone size follow that table, whereas D and trimming were derived from the DNA. This sample is represented by 400,000 to 450,000 clones; 90% of them were singletons. Clones ranked in the top ten supply 9% to 15% of the sample.

The sample here was peripheral blood, taken in a trial of Ad26.COV2.S vaccine versus placebo. The chain links TRBV12-3 or TRBV12-4 with TRBJ2-7; tentative D gene TRBD1, with 6 bases matching. This TCR was recovered from a person between 18 and 65 years old who received the Ad26.COV2.S COVID-19 vaccine or a placebo. The sequence in DNA is TGTGCCAGCAGGGCTACAGGGATCCTCGAGCAGTACTTC. Its protein reads: CASRATGILEQYF.